There are many counts of the clone carrying this T cell receptor (beta chain). What it recognizes is unknown. This record belongs to a study of identical twins. Study-wide points: With monozygotic twins, out-of-frame TCR alpha sharing exceeded what models estimated.

Germline V gene lookup returns CDR1 SGDLS and CDR2 YYNGEE. This CDR3 comprises 17 residues. V shed 4 bases and J 0 bases; nucleotides not matched to a gene: 9. TCRdb itself ran the 5' RACE reads through MiXCR, one entry per CDR3 protein. The data show about 660,000 distinct CDR3 sequences, 8% to 9% seen once. The data were also submitted as part of a second study, on yellow fever vaccine responses in identical twins.

This clonotype was obtained from a woman aged 18-29 years in good health. The chain combines TRBV9 with TRBJ1-4; 7 bases are a match to TRBD1. The sequenced sample was PBMCs. The CDR3 DNA is TGTGCCAGCAGCCCCGACAGGGCAACCTCAACTAATGAAAAACTGTTTTTT. Amino acids: CASSPDRATSTNEKLFF.